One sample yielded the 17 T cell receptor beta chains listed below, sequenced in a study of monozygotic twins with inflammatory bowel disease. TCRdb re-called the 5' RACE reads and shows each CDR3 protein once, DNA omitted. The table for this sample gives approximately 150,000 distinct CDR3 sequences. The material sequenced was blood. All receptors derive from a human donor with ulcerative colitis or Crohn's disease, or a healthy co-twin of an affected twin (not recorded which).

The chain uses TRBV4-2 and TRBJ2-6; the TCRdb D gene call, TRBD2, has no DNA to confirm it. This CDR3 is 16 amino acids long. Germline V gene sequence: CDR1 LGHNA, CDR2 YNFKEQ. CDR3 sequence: CASSQERGSGANVLTF.

The CDR3 loop reads CAWTRQEYGYTF. The J gene is TRBJ1-2, the V gene TRBV30. Looked up from germline, CDR1 is GTSNPN and CDR2 is SVGIG (reference sequence). The CDR3 is made up of 12 amino acids.

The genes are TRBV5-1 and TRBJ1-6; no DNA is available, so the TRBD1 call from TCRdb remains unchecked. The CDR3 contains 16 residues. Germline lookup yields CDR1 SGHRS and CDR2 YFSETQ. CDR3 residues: CASSSNQGSYNSPLHF.

Here the CDR3 reads CASSQDVLAGDETQYF. V is TRBV4-2 and J is TRBJ2-5; absent DNA, TCRdb's TRBD2 call cannot be checked. The germline V gene encodes CDR1 LGHNA and CDR2 YNFKEQ. The CDR3 spans 16 residues.

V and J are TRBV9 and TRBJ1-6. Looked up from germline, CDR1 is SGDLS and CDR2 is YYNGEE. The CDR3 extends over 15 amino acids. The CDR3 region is CASSERGSTNSPLHF.

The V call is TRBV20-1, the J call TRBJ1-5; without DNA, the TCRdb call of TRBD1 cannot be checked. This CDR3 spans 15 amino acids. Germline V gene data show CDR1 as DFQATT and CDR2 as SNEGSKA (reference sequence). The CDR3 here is CSAPGQGRTNQPQHF.

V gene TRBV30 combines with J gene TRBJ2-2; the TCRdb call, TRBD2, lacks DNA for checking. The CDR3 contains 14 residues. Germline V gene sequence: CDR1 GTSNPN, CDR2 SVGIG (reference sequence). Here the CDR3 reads CAWSGLAGTGELFF.

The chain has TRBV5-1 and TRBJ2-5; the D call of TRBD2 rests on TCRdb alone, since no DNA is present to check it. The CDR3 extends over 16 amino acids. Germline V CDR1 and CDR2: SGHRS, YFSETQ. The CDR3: CASSMGLAELQETQYF.

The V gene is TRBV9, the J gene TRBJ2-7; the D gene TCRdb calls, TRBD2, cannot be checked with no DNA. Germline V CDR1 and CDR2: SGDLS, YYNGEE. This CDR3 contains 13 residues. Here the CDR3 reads CASSPSVMGEQYF.

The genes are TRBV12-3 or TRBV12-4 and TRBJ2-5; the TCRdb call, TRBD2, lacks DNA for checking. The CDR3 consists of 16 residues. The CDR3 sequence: CASSPTRGTIQETQYF.

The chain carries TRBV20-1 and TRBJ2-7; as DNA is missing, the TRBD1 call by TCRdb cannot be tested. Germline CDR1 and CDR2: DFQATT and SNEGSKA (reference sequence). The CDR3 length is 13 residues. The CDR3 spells CSARRDWGNEQYF.

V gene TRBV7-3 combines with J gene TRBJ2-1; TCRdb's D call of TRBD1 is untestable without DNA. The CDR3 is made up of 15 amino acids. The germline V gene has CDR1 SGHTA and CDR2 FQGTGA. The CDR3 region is CASSLAGTVYNEQFF.

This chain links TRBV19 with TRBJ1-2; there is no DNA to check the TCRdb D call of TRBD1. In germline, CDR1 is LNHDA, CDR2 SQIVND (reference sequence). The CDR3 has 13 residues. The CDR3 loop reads CASSMWTGGGYTF.

The CDR3 loop reads CASSSSPRGLQETQYF. This chain links TRBV11-2 with TRBJ2-5; TCRdb's D call, TRBD1, is unchecked because there is no DNA. CDR1 is SGHAT and CDR2 is FQNNGV in the germline V gene. The CDR3 loop spans 16 amino acids.

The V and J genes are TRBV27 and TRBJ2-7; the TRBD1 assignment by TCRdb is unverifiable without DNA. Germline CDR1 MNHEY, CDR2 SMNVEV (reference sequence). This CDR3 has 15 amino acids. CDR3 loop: CASSWTKGETYEQYF.

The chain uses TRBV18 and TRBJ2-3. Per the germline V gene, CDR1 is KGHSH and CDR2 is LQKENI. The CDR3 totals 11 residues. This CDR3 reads CASSPQDTQYF.

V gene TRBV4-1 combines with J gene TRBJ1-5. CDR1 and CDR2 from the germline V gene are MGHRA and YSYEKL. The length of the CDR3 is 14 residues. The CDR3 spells CASSQDSVNQPQHF.